This TCR beta chain is from a study of T cells after yellow fever vaccination. Study-level results: Bulk-population clonotypes that are abundant could appear as contaminants in FACS-sorted repertoires. Post-booster samples contained most primary-vaccination clones (about 96% CD4, 88% CD8).

Germline values: CDR1 DFQATT, CDR2 SNEGSKA (reference sequence). V trimming: 1 base; J trimming: 7 bases; junction bases outside the gene matches: 2. This CDR3 is built from 13 residues. For TCR, cDNA came from 5'RACE template switching, which added a universal primer site and UMIs. TCRdb reanalysed the 5' RACE reads using MiXCR and keeps one entry per CDR3 protein. This sample has about 320,000 distinct CDR3 sequences; around 6.8% occur once, and the top ten carry over 15%. This clonotype was detected ten times or more. Its antigen is as yet unknown. V gene TRBV20-1 combines with J gene TRBJ2-1; the match to TRBD2 covers 9 bases. This TCR derives from a man aged 18 to 35 who received the YFV17D yellow fever vaccine. The sequenced sample was PBMCs, obtained approximately 47 days after the first yellow fever vaccination. The CDR3 loop reads CSARVLAGNEQFF. In DNA, the CDR3 is TGCAGTGCTAGAGTCCTAGCGGGGAATGAGCAGTTCTTC.